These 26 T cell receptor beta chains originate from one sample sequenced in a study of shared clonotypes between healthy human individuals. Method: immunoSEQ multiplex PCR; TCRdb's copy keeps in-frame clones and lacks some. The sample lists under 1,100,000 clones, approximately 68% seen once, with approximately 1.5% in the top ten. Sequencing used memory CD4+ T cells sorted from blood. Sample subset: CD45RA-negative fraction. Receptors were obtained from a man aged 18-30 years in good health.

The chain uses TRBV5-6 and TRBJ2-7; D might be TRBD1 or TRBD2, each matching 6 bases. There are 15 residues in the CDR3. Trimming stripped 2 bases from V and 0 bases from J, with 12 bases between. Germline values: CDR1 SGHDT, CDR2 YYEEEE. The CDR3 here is CASSFLGGGSYEQYF. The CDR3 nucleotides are TGTGCCAGCAGCTTTCTCGGGGGCGGCTCCTACGAGCAGTACTTC.

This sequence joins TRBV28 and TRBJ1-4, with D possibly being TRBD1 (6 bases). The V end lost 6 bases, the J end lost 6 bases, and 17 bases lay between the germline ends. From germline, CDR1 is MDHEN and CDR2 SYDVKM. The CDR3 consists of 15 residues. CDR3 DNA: TGTGCCAGCAGCTCTTCCGGGACACACGATGAAAAACTGTTTTTT. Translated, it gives CASSSSGTHDEKLFF.

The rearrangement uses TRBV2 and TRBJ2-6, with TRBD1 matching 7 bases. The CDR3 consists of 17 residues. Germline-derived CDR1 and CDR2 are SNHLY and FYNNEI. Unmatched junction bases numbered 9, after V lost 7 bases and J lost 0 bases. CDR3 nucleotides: TGTGCCAGCACCAGACAGGGATACCTCTCTGGGGCCAACGTCCTGACTTTC. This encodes CASTRQGYLSGANVLTF.

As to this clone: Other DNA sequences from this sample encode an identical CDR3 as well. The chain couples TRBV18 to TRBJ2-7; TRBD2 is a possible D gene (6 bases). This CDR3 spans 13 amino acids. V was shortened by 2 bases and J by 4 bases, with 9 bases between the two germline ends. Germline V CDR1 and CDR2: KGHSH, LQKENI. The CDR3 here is CASSPSGVYEQYF. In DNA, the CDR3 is TGTGCCAGCTCACCATCGGGGGTGTACGAGCAGTACTTC.

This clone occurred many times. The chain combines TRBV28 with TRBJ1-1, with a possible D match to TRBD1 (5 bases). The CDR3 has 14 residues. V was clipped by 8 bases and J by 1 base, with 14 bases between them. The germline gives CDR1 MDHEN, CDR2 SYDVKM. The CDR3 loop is CASGRTGQNTEAFF. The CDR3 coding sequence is TGTGCCAGCGGAAGAACAGGACAGAACACTGAAGCTTTCTTT.

The CDR3 DNA sequence: TGTGCCAGCAGTTCGGGAAGCCGGAACACAGATACGCAGTATTTT. The encoded protein is CASSSGSRNTDTQYF. The rearrangement joins TRBV27 to TRBJ2-3; D possibly corresponds to TRBD2 (5 bases). The CDR3 length is 15 residues. Germline V gene sequence: CDR1 MNHEY, CDR2 SMNVEV (reference sequence). V gave up 4 bases and J gave up 2 bases, with 13 bases separating them.

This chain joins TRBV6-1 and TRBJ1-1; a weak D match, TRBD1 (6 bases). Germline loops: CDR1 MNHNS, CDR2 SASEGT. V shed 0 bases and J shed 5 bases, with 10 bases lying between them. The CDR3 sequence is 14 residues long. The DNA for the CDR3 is TGTGCCAGCAGTGAAGCGGGGGGGCGGACTGAAGCTTTCTTT. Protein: CASSEAGGRTEAFF.

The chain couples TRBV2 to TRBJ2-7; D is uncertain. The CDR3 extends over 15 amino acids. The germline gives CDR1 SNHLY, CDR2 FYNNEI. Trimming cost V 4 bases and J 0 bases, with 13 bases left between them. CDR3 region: CASSVGFLSSYEQYF. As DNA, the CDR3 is TGTGCCAGCAGTGTAGGCTTTTTGAGCTCCTACGAGCAGTACTTC.

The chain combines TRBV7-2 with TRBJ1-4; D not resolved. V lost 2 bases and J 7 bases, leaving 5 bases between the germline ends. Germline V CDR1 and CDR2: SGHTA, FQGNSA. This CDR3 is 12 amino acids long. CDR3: CASSLIGEKLFF. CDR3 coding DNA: TGTGCCAGCAGCTTAATCGGTGAAAAACTGTTTTTT.

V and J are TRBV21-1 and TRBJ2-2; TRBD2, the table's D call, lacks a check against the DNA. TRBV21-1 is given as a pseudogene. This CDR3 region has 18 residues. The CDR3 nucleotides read TGTGCCAGCAGCAAATTCAAGGGACTAGCGCCCAACACCGGGGAGCTGTTTTTT. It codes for CASSKFKGLAPNTGELFF.

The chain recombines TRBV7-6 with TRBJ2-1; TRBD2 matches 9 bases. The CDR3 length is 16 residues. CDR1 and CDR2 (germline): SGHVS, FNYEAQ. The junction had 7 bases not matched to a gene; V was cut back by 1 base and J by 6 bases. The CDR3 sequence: CASSLGRTSVSNEQFF. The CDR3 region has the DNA TGTGCCAGCAGCTTAGGTCGGACTAGCGTTAGCAATGAGCAGTTCTTC.

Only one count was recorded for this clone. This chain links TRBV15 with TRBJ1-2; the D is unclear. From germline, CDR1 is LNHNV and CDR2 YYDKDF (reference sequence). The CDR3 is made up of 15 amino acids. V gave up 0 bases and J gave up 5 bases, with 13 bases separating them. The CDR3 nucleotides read TGTGCCACCAGCAGAGATCCGGCGAGCCCTTATGGCTACACCTTC. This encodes CATSRDPASPYGYTF. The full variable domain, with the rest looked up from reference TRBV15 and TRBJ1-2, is DAMVIQNPRYQVTQFGKPVTLSCSQTLNHNVMYWYQQKSSQAPKLLFHYYDKDFNNEADTPDNFQSRRPNTSFCFLDIRSPGLGDTAMYLCATSRDPASPYGYTFGSGTRLTVV.

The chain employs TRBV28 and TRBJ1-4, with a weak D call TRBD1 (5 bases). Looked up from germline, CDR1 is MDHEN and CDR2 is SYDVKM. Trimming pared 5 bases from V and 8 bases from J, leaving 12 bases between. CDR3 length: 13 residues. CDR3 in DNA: TGTGCCAGCAGTCAATTGGGGCGAGAAAAACTGTTTTTT. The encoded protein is CASSQLGREKLFF.

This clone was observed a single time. CDR3 nucleotide sequence: TGTGCCAGCAGGGGGGGGTCAGAGACCCAGTACTTC. Protein: CASRGGSETQYF. The V call is TRBV6-6, the J call TRBJ2-5; 7 bases map to TRBD2. The junction had 2 bases not matched to a gene; V was cut back by 6 bases and J by 4 bases. The CDR3 runs 12 residues. Germline V gene lookup returns CDR1 MNHNY and CDR2 SVGAGI (reference sequence).

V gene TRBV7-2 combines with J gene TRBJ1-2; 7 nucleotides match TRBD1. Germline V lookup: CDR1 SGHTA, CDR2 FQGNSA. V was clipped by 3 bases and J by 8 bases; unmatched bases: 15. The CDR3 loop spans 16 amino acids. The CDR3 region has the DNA TGTGCCAGCAGCTTGGGATCCACTGACAGGGTGGGCGGCTACACCTTC. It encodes CASSLGSTDRVGGYTF.

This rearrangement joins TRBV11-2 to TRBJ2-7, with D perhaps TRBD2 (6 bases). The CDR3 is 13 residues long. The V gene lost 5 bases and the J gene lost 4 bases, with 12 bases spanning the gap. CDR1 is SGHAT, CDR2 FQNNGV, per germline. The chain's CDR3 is CASSLGLIYEQYF. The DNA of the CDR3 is TGTGCCAGCAGCCTGGGACTGATTTACGAGCAGTACTTC.

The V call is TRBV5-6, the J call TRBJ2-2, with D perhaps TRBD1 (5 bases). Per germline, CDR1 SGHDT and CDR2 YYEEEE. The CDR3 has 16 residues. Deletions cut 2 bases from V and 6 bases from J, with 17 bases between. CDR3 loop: CASSFQRGEKAGELFF. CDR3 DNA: TGTGCCAGCAGCTTTCAAAGGGGCGAGAAGGCCGGGGAGCTGTTTTTT.

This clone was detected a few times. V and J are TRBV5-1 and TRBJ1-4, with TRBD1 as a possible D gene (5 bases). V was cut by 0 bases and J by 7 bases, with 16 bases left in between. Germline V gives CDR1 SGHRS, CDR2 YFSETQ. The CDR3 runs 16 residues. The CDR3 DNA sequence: TGCGCCAGCAGCTTGGGGTCCCAGGCGAGGGGTGAAAAACTGTTTTTT. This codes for CASSLGSQARGEKLFF.

CDR3 in amino acids: CASSQEAGKENTIYF. Here the CDR3 DNA reads TGCGCCAGCAGCCAAGAAGCAGGGAAGGAGAACACCATATATTTT. The chain recombines TRBV4-3 with TRBJ1-3, with D possibly TRBD1 on 5 matching bases. The germline gives CDR1 LGHNA, CDR2 YSLEER. The CDR3 has 15 amino acids. Trimming removed 0 bases at V and 7 bases at J, with 13 bases between.

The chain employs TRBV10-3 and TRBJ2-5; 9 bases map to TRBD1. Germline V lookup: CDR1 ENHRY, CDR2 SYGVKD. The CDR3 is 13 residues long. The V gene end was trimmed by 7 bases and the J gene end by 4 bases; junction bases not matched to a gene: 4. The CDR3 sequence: CAIKTGGGETQYF. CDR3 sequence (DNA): TGTGCCATCAAAACAGGGGGCGGAGAGACCCAGTACTTC.

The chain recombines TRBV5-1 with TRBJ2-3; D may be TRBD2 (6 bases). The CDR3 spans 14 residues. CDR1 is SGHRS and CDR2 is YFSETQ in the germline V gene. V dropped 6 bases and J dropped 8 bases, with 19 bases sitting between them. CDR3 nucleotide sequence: TGCGCCAGCAAGGGCACAGAAGAGGGAGGTACGCAGTATTTT. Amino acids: CASKGTEEGGTQYF.

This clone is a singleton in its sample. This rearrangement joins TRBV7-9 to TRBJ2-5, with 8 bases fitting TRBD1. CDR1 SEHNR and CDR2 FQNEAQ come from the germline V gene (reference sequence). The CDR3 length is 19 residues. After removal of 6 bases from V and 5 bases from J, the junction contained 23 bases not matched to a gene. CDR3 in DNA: TGTGCCAGCAGGAAACCTGGACAGGGTTTTGGGTACCCCAGGGAGACCCAGTACTTC. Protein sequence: CASRKPGQGFGYPRETQYF.

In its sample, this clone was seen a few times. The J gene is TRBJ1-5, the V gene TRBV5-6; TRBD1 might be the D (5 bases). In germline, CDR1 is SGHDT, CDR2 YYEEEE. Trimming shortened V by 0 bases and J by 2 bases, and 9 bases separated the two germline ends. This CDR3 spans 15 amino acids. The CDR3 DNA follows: TGTGCCAGCAGCTTGGCGACGGGGGGCAATCAGCCCCAGCATTTT. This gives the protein CASSLATGGNQPQHF.

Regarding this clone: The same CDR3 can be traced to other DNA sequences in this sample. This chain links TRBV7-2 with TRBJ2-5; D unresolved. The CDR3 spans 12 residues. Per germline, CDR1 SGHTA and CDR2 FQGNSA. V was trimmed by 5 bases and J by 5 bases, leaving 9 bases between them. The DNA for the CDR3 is TGTGCCAGCAGCCTTAGCTCGGAGACCCAGTACTTC. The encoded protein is CASSLSSETQYF. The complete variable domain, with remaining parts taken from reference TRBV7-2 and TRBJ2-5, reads GAGVSQSPSNKVTEKGKDVELRCDPISGHTALYWYRQSLGQGLEFLIYFQGNSAPDKSGLPSDRFSAERTGGSVSTLTIQRTQQEDSAVYLCASSLSSETQYFGPGTRLLVL.

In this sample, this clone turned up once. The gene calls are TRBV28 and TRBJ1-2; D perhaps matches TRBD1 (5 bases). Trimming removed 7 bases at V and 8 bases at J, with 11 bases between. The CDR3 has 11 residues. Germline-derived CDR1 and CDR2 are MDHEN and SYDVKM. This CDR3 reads CASTRRGGYTF. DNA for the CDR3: TGTGCCAGCACCAGGAGGGGAGGCTACACCTTC.

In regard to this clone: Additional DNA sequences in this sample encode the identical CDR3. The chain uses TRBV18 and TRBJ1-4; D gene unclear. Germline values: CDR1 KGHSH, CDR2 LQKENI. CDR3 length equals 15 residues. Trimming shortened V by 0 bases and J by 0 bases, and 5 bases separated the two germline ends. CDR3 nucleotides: TGTGCCAGCTCACCACCCGAAGCAACTAATGAAAAACTGTTTTTT. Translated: CASSPPEATNEKLFF.